Sequencing of this T cell receptor (beta chain) was carried out in a study of T cells in Graves' hyperthyroidism and ophthalmopathy. This clonotype was seen at least ten times. Amplification yielded TCR beta CDR3 regions, with RNA transcripts as the source. HTBI primers were the set used in a first-round RT-PCR of the TCR CDR3. TCRdb called the multiplex PCR reads again in MiXCR, with one record for every CDR3 protein. The sample includes over 550,000 distinct CDR3 sequences, approximately 15% of them seen just once. The trim removed 5 bases at V and 2 bases at J, leaving 7 bases unmatched. Germline V gives CDR1 MNHNS, CDR2 SASEGT. The CDR3 covers 15 residues.

The TCR sequence derives from a woman between 18 and 30 years old with Graves' hyperthyroidism. The specimen was blood. The chain employs TRBV6-1 and TRBJ2-5; 8 nucleotides line up with TRBD1. CDR3 protein: CASSTGGQDQETQYF. As DNA, the CDR3 is TGTGCCAGCAGTACAGGGGGACAAGATCAAGAGACCCAGTACTTC.